A single sample gave rise to the 24 T cell receptor beta chains below, sequenced in a study of spatial heterogeneity in lung cancer. TCRdb itself ran the 5' RACE reads through MiXCR, one entry per CDR3 protein. The sample holds approximately 10,000 distinct CDR3 sequences, about 23% seen once. Time point meaning: blood at routine non-recurrence follow-up after resection. Sequencing was performed on PBMCs, taken at follow-up. The receptor source for this set is a female donor with early-stage non-small cell lung cancer.

This clonotype was counted a few times. The chain recombines TRBV28 with TRBJ2-5; TRBD2 matches 7 bases. The CDR3 length is 14 residues. CDR1 is MDHEN, CDR2 SYDVKM, per germline. V shed 8 bases and J 1 base; nucleotides not matched to a gene: 7. The CDR3 loop reads CASSEASGQETQYF. CDR3 nucleotides: TGTGCCAGCTCGGAGGCTAGCGGCCAAGAGACCCAGTACTTC.

This clonotype was counted between two and nine times. J is TRBJ1-5 and V is TRBV12-3 or TRBV12-4, with TRBD1 as a possible D gene (5 bases). This CDR3 contains 13 residues. Trimming cost V 4 bases and J 5 bases, with 9 bases left between them. The CDR3, as DNA: TGTGCCAGCAGTTACGACAGTGATCAGCCCCAGCATTTT. Its protein product is CASSYDSDQPQHF.

In the case of this clonotype: At one boundary the junction diverges from the germline segment, which might be a read error. The chain uses TRBV29-1 and TRBJ2-5, with a weak D call TRBD2 (5 bases). Germline V CDR1 and CDR2: SQVTM, ANQGSEA. The CDR3 length is 11 residues. This CDR3 is CSPTSGETQNF. The CDR3 nucleotides read TGCAGCCCAACAAGCGGAGAGACCCAGAACTTC.

The chain employs TRBV30 and TRBJ1-5; 9 nucleotides match TRBD1. J was trimmed by 0 bases and V by 4 bases; bases with no gene match: 10. Looked up from germline, CDR1 is GTSNPN and CDR2 is SVGIG (reference sequence). The CDR3 is 17 residues long. In DNA form, the CDR3 reads TGTGCCTGGAAGTGGGACAGGGCCACCTATAGCAATCAGCCCCAGCATTTT. It is translated as CAWKWDRATYSNQPQHF.

In this sample, this clonotype is medium-sized. The chain recombines TRBV7-2 with TRBJ2-2, with 8 bases that match TRBD1. The CDR3 has 13 residues. The V gene's germline CDR1 is SGHTA and CDR2 FQGNSA. V trimming: 7 bases; J trimming: 5 bases; junction bases outside the gene matches: 3. The CDR3, as DNA: TGTGCCAGCATAAGGACAGGGACCGGGGAGCTGTTTTTT. This encodes CASIRTGTGELFF.

By sample share, this clonotype is medium-sized. This sequence joins TRBV25-1 and TRBJ2-5; TRBD1 matches 9 bases. V lost 3 bases to trimming and J lost 2 bases; unmatched junction nucleotides: 7. Looked up from germline, CDR1 is MGHDK and CDR2 is SYGVNS. The CDR3 is 16 residues long. The CDR3 loop is CASSDPYRGLQETQYF. CDR3 nucleotides: TGTGCCAGCAGTGATCCCTACAGGGGGCTACAAGAGACCCAGTACTTC.

V is TRBV6-2 or TRBV6-3 and J is TRBJ1-4; weak D call: TRBD1 (5 bases). The CDR3 runs to 16 residues. Germline CDR1 MNHEY, CDR2 SVGEGT. Deletions cut 5 bases from V and 0 bases from J, with 13 bases between. CDR3 sequence (DNA): TGTGCCAGCAGTCCGGACACCTCTGCAACTAATGAAAAACTGTTTTTT. Translation: CASSPDTSATNEKLFF.

This clonotype has a handful of counts. The chain uses TRBV19 and TRBJ1-5, with TRBD1 matching over 11 bases. This CDR3 contains 14 residues. From germline, CDR1 is LNHDA and CDR2 SQIVND (reference sequence). The J segment lost 7 bases and the V segment lost 2 bases, leaving 1 base of the junction unmatched. CDR3 amino acids: CASSIRTGGQPQHF. The CDR3, as DNA: TGTGCCAGTAGTATAAGGACAGGGGGCCAGCCCCAGCATTTT.

This clonotype was recorded a few times. V is TRBV7-9 and J is TRBJ1-6; TRBD1 is a possible D gene (6 bases). This CDR3 is 14 amino acids long. Germline CDR1 reads SEHNR; CDR2 reads FQNEAQ (reference sequence). V lost 5 bases to trimming and J lost 9 bases, with 14 bases between them. CDR3 protein: CASSLQGNSSPLHF. The CDR3 coding sequence is TGTGCCAGCAGCCTCCAGGGGAATAGTTCACCCCTCCACTTT.

This clonotype was recorded a few times. This CDR3 is CASSARQGPAEQFF. The DNA for the CDR3 is TGTGCCAGCAGCGCGCGACAGGGGCCAGCTGAGCAGTTCTTC. This chain links TRBV7-2 with TRBJ2-1, with TRBD1 identical over 8 bases. The germline V gene has CDR1 SGHTA and CDR2 FQGNSA. V gave up 5 bases and J gave up 9 bases; unmatched junction bases: 9. The CDR3 consists of 14 residues.

By its share, this clonotype is medium-sized. The DNA of the CDR3 is TGTGCCAGCAGTTTTTGGCAGGGGCCCGCCAATGGTGAAGCTTTCTTT. Translation gives CASSFWQGPANGEAFF. V and J are TRBV28 and TRBJ1-1, with a possible D match to TRBD1 (6 bases). CDR1 and CDR2 from the germline V gene are MDHEN and SYDVKM. The CDR3 loop spans 16 amino acids. V was clipped by 3 bases and J by 7 bases, with 21 bases between them.

This clonotype rates as medium-sized. The rearrangement links TRBV29-1 to TRBJ2-7, with 8 nucleotides matching TRBD2. The CDR3 totals 11 residues. V was pared by 7 bases and J by 3 bases, with 2 bases of the junction left unmatched. Germline V gives CDR1 SQVTM, CDR2 ANQGSEA. The CDR3 sequence is CSGGTSYEQYF. In nucleotides, the CDR3 is TGCAGCGGCGGGACTAGCTACGAGCAGTACTTC.

V usage is TRBV7-9 and J usage is TRBJ1-6; no clear D gene. The germline V gene encodes CDR1 SEHNR and CDR2 FQNEAQ (reference sequence). V lost 4 bases, J lost 7 bases, and 11 bases lay in between. The CDR3 has 14 amino acids. The CDR3: CASSSRETNSPLHF. The CDR3 DNA reads as TGTGCCAGCAGCTCCCGGGAGACCAATTCACCCCTCCACTTT.

The chain has TRBV20-1 and TRBJ2-7; no clear D. This CDR3 spans 13 amino acids. Germline V gives CDR1 DFQATT, CDR2 SNEGSKA (reference sequence). Trimming removed 3 bases from V and 0 bases from J, with 9 bases in between. CDR3 region: CSASTTDSYEQYF. The DNA for the CDR3 is TGCAGTGCTAGTACCACCGACTCCTACGAGCAGTACTTC.

This clonotype showed up just once. The CDR3, as DNA: TGTGCCAGCAGCCAATCTTCGAACAGGGTCGGAGCTTTCTTT. Translating it yields CASSQSSNRVGAFF. The rearrangement uses TRBV14 and TRBJ1-1; tentative D call: TRBD1 (6 bases). CDR1 is SGHDN and CDR2 is FVKESK in the germline V gene. V lost 2 bases and J lost 10, with 17 bases in between. This CDR3 is built from 14 residues.

CDR3 in amino acids: CASSLDVQGGEKLFF. The CDR3 DNA follows: TGCGCCAGCAGCTTGGATGTTCAGGGTGGTGAAAAACTGTTTTTT. The chain links TRBV5-1 to TRBJ1-4; TRBD1 is a possible D gene (5 bases). The germline V and J ends were trimmed by 0 bases and 7 bases, with 13 bases remaining between them. The CDR3 extends over 15 amino acids. CDR1 is SGHRS and CDR2 is YFSETQ in the germline V gene. Together with reference TRBV5-1 and TRBJ1-4, the CDR3 gives the full variable domain: KAGVTQTPRYLIKTRGQQVTLSCSPISGHRSVSWYQQTPGQGLQFLFEYFSETQRNKGNFPGRFSGRQFSNSRSEMNVSTLELGDSALYLCASSLDVQGGEKLFFGSGTQLSVL.

V gene TRBV2 combines with J gene TRBJ1-2, with unresolved D. The length of the CDR3 is 10 residues. The germline CDR1 and CDR2 sequences are SNHLY and FYNNEI. V lost 3 bases and J 8 bases, leaving 4 bases between the germline ends. In DNA form, the CDR3 reads TGTGCCAGCAGTGAGGGGGGCTACACCTTC. This codes for CASSEGGYTF.

V and J are TRBV7-9 and TRBJ2-4; D perhaps matches TRBD1 (6 bases). The CDR3 has 15 residues. V gave up 5 bases and J gave up 0 bases, with 11 bases separating them. Germline CDR1 SEHNR, CDR2 FQNEAQ (reference sequence). CDR3 DNA sequence: TGTGCCAGCAGCCGCGGACAGCTAGCCAAAAACATTCAGTACTTC. Translated, it gives CASSRGQLAKNIQYF.

As for this clonotype: This may stem from a read error, because a much larger clone lies one nucleotide away. V is TRBV2 and J is TRBJ2-2; TRBD2 aligns across 7 bases. V shed 6 bases and J 6 bases; nucleotides not matched to a gene: 13. The CDR3 spans 16 residues. Germline CDR1 SNHLY, CDR2 FYNNEI. The CDR3 nucleotides read TGTGCCAGCAGCCGAGAAGGTTCGGGAGGTGCCGGGGAGCTGTTTTTT. Encoded protein: CASSREGSGGAGELFF.

This clonotype was detected a few times. The chain recombines TRBV5-1 with TRBJ2-7, with D possibly called TRBD1 or TRBD2 (5 bases each). Germline CDR1 SGHRS, CDR2 YFSETQ. Trimming left V 4 bases short and J 4 bases short, with 15 bases between. This CDR3 has 14 residues. The CDR3 is CASSPGPARYEQYF. The CDR3 coding sequence is TGCGCCAGCAGCCCGGGGCCAGCGAGATACGAGCAGTACTTC.

This clonotype was detected only a few times. This chain joins TRBV7-6 and TRBJ2-3; TRBD1 aligns across 8 bases. V gave up 5 bases and J gave up 4 bases; unmatched junction bases: 2. The CDR3 length is 13 residues. Germline CDR1 is SGHVS and CDR2 is FNYEAQ. The CDR3 loop reads CASSEDRADTQYF. The CDR3 region has the DNA TGTGCCAGCAGCGAGGACAGGGCAGATACGCAGTATTTT.

This sequence joins TRBV12-5 and TRBJ2-3, with TRBD1 identical over 7 bases. The germline gives CDR1 LGHNT, CDR2 FRNRAP. V trimming: 4 bases; J trimming: 2 bases; junction bases outside the gene matches: 6. The CDR3 spans 15 residues. CDR3 nucleotide sequence: TGTGCTAGTGGTTGGGGACAGCGAATCACAGATACGCAGTATTTT. It encodes CASGWGQRITDTQYF.

The chain recombines TRBV12-3 or TRBV12-4 with TRBJ1-1, with D maybe TRBD1 (6 bases). This CDR3 contains 14 residues. With 6 bases removed from V and 5 bases from J, the gap between germline ends came to 16 bases. The CDR3 is CASSLAGARTEAFF. CDR3 nucleotide sequence: TGTGCCAGCAGCCTCGCGGGGGCCCGGACTGAAGCTTTCTTT.

This clonotype was seen a handful of times. The V gene is TRBV10-1, the J gene TRBJ2-3; the match to TRBD2 covers 11 bases. CDR1 and CDR2 (germline): WNHNN, SYGVQD (reference sequence). The V segment lost 0 bases and the J segment 2 bases; nucleotides outside the gene matches: 7. The CDR3 totals 18 residues. CDR3 nucleotides: TGCGCCAGCAGTGAGTCGATGGGACTAGCGGCCATCACAGATACGCAGTATTTT. It codes for CASSESMGLAAITDTQYF.